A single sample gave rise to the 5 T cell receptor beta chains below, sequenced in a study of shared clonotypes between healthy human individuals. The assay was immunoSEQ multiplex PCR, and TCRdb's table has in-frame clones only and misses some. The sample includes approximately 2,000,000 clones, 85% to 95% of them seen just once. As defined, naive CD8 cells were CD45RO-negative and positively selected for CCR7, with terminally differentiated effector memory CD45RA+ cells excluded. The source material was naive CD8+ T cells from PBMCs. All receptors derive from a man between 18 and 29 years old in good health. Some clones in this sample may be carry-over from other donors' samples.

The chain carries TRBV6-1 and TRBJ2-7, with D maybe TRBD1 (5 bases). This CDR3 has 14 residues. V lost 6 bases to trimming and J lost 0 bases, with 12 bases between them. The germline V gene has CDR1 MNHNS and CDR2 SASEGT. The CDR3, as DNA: TGTGCCAGCAGCCCAATGGGGCCCTCCTACGAGCAGTACTTC. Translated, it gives CASSPMGPSYEQYF.

CDR3 nucleotides: TGTGCCAGCAGCCAAGAAAGGGGCGGGGTAGCTAAAGATACGCAGTATTTT. Residues: CASSQERGGVAKDTQYF. The chain uses TRBV14 and TRBJ2-3, with D possibly TRBD2 on 6 matching bases. V was trimmed by 0 bases and J by 5 bases, leaving 18 bases between them. Germline V gene lookup returns CDR1 SGHDN and CDR2 FVKESK. This CDR3 spans 17 amino acids.

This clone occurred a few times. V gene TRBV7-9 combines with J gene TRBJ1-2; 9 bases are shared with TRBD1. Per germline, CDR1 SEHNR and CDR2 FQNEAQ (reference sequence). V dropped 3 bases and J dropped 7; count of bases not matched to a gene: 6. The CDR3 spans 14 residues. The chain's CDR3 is CASSFTGGAGGYTF. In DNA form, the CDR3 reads TGTGCCAGCAGCTTCACAGGGGGCGCGGGTGGCTACACCTTC. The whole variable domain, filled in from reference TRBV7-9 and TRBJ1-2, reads DTGVSQNPRHKITKRGQNVTFRCDPISEHNRLYWYRQTLGQGPEFLTYFQNEAQLEKSRLLSDRFSAERPKGSFSTLEIQRTEQGDSAMYLCASSFTGGAGGYTFGSGTRLTVV.

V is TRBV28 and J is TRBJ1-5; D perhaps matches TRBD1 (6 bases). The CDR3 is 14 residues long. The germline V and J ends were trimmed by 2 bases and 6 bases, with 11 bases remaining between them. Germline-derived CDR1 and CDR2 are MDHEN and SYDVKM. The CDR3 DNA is TGTGCCAGCAGTTTAAGGACAGTCACTCAGCCCCAGCATTTT. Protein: CASSLRTVTQPQHF.

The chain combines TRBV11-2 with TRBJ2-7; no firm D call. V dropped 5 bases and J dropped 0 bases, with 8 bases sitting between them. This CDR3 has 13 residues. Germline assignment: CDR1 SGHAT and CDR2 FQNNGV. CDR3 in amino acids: CASSHSSSYEQYF. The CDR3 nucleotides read TGTGCCAGCAGCCACTCGAGCTCCTACGAGCAGTACTTC.